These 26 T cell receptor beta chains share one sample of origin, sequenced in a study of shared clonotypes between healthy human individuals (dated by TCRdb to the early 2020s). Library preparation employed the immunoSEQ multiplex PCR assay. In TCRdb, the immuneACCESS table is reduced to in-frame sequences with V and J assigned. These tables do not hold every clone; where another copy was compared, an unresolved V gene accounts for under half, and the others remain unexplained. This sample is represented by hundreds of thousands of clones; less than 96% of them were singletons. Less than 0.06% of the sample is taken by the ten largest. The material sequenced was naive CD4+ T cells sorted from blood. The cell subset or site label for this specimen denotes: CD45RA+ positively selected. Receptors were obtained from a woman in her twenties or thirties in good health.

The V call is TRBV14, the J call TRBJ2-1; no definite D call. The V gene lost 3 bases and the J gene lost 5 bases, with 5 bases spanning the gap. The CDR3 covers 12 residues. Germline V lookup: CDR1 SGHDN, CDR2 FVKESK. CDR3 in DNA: TGTGCCAGCAGCCAGGGGAACAATGAGCAGTTCTTC. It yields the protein CASSQGNNEQFF.

The CDR3 spells CASSFQAWGQNTEAFF. In DNA form, the CDR3 reads TGTGCCAGCAGTTTCCAAGCTTGGGGGCAGAACACTGAAGCTTTCTTT. The chain employs TRBV28 and TRBJ1-1, with TRBD1 as a possible D gene (6 bases). Germline-derived CDR1 and CDR2 are MDHEN and SYDVKM. Trimming took off 3 bases at V and 1 base at J, with 15 bases between the two ends. CDR3 length equals 16 residues. The variable domain in full, with the rest retrieved from reference TRBV28 and TRBJ1-1, is DVKVTQSSRYLVKRTGEKVFLECVQDMDHENMFWYRQDPGLGLRLIYFSYDVKMKEKGDIPEGYSVSREKKERFSLILESASTNQTSMYLCASSFQAWGQNTEAFFGQGTRLTVV.

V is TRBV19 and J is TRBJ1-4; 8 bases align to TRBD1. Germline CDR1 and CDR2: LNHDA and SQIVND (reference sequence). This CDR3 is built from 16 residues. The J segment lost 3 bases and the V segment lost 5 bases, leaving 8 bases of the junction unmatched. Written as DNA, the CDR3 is TGTGCCAGTAGTTTTACCACAGGGGGATCTAATGAAAAACTGTTTTTT. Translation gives CASSFTTGGSNEKLFF.

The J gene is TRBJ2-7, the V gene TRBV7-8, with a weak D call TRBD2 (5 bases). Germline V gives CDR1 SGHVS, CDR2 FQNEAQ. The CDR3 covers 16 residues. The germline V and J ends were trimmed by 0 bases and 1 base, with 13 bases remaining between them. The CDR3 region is CASSLALGGPSYEQYF. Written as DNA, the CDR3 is TGTGCCAGCAGCTTAGCCCTCGGCGGGCCATCCTACGAGCAGTACTTC.

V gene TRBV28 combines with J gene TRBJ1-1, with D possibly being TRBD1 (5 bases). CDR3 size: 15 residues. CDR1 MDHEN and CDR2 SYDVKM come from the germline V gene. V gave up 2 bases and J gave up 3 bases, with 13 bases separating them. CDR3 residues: CASSLGSAGDTEAFF. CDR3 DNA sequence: TGTGCCAGCAGTTTAGGGTCAGCGGGGGACACTGAAGCTTTCTTT.

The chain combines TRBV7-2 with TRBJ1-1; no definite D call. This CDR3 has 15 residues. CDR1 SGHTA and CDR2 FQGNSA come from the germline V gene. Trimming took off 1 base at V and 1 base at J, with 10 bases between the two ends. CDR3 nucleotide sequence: TGTGCCAGCAGCTTAGTGGGTGATGAGAACACTGAAGCTTTCTTT. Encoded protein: CASSLVGDENTEAFF.

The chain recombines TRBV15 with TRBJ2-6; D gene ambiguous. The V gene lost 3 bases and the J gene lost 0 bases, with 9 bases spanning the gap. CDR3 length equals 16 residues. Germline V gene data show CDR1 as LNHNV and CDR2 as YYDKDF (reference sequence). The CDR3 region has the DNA TGTGCCACCAGCAGGTTACTCAGCTCTGGGGCCAACGTCCTGACTTTC. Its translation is CATSRLLSSGANVLTF.

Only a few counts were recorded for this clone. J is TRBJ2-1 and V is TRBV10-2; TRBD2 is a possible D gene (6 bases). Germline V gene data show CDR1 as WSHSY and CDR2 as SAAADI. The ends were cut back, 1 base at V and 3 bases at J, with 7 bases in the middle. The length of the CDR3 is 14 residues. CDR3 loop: CASSEWGLYNEQFF. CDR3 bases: TGCGCCAGCAGTGAGTGGGGACTCTACAATGAGCAGTTCTTC.

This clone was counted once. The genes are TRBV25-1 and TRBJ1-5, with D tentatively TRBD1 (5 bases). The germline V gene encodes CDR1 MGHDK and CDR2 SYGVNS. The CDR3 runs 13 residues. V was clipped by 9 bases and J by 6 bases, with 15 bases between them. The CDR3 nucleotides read TGTGCCAGTCAAGGGGTGGGGTTTCAGCCCCAGCATTTT. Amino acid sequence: CASQGVGFQPQHF.

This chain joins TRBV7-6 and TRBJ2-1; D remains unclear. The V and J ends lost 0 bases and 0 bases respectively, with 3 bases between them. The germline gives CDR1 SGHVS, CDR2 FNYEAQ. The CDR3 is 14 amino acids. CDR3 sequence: CASSLAHSYNEQFF. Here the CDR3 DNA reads TGTGCCAGCAGCTTAGCGCACTCCTACAATGAGCAGTTCTTC.

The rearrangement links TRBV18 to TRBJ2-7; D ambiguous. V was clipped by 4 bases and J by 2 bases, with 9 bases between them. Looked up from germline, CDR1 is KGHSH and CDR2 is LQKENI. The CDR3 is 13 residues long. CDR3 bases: TGTGCCAGCTCACTGGGAAGGGCCTACGAGCAGTACTTC. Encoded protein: CASSLGRAYEQYF.

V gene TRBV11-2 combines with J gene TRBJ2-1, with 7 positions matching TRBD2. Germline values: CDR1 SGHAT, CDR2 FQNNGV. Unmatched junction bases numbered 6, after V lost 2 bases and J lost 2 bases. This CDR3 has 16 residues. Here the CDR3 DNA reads TGTGCCAGCAGCTTATCACTAGCGCCGCCCTACAATGAGCAGTTCTTC. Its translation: CASSLSLAPPYNEQFF.

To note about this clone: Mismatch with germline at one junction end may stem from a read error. CDR3 sequence reads: CAGGALSYEQYF. The CDR3 bases are TGCGCTGGGGGGGCTTTGTCCTACGAGCAGTACTTC. This chain connects TRBV2 to TRBJ2-5, with a possible D match to TRBD2 (7 bases). The J call is doubtful: the DNA matches TRBJ2-7 better. Germline CDR1 SNHLY, CDR2 FYNNEI. This CDR3 is 12 amino acids long.

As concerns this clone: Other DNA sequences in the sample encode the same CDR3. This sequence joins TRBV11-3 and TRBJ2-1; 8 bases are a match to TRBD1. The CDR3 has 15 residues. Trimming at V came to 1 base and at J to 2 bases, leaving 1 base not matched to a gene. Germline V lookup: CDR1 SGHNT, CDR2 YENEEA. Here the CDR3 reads CASSLGRGPYNEQFF. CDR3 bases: TGTGCCAGCAGCTTAGGCAGGGGGCCCTACAATGAGCAGTTCTTC. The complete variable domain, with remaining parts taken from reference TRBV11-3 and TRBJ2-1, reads EAGVVQSPRYKIIEKKQPVAFWCNPISGHNTLYWYLQNLGQGPELLIRYENEEAVDDSQLPKDRFSAERLKGVDSTLKIQPAELGDSAVYLCASSLGRGPYNEQFFGPGTRLTVL.

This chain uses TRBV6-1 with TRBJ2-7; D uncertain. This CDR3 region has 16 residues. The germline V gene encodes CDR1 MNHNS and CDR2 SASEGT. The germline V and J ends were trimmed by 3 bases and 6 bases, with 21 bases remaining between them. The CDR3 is CASSDGFFLPESEQYF. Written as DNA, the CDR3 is TGTGCCAGCAGTGACGGCTTTTTTCTCCCTGAGAGCGAGCAGTACTTC.

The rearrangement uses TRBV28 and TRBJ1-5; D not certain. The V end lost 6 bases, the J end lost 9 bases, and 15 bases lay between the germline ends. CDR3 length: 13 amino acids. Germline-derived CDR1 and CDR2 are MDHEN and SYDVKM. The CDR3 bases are TGTGCCAGCAGCGACGGACGCTTACGGCCCCAGCATTTT. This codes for CASSDGRLRPQHF.

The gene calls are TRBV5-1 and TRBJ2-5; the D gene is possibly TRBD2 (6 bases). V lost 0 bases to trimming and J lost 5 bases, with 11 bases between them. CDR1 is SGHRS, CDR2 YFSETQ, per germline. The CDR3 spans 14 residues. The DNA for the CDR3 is TGCGCCAGCAGCTTGGGGGCGGGATCCGAGACCCAGTACTTC. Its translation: CASSLGAGSETQYF.

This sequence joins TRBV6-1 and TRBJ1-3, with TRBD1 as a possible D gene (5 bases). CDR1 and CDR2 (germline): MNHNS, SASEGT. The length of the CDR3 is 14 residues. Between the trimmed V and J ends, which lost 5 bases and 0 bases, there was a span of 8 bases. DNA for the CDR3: TGTGCCAGCAGTCCGGGGCACTCTGGAAACACCATATATTTT. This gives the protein CASSPGHSGNTIYF.

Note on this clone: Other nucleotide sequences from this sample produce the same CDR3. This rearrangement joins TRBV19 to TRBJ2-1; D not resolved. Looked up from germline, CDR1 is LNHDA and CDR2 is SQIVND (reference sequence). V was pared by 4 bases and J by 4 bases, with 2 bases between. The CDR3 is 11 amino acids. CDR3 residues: CASSRYNEQFF. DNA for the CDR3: TGTGCCAGTAGTAGATACAATGAGCAGTTCTTC.

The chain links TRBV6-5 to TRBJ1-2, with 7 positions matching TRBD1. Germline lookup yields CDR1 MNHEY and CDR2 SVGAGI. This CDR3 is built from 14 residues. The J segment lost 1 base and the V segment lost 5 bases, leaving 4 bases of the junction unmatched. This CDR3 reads CASSPGQRNYGYTF. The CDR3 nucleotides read TGTGCCAGCAGTCCGGGACAGCGTAACTATGGCTACACCTTC.

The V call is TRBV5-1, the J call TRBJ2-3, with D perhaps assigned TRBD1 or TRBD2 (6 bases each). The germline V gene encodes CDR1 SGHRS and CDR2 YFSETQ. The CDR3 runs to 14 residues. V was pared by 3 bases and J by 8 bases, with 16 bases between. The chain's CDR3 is CASSSSEAGATQYF. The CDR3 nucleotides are TGCGCCAGCAGCTCTAGCGAGGCAGGGGCTACGCAGTATTTT.

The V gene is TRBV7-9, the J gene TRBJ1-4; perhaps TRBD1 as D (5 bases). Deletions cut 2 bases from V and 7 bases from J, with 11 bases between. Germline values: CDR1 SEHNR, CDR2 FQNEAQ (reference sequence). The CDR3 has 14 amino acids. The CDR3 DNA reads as TGTGCCAGCAGCTTATCGGGGCCTGGTGAAAAACTGTTTTTT. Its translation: CASSLSGPGEKLFF.

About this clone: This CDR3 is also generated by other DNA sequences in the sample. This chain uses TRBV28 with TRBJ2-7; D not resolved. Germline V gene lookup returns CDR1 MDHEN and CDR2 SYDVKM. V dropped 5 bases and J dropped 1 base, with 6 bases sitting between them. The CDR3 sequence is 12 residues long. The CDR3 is CASSPRSYEQYF. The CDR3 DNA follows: TGTGCCAGCAGTCCACGATCCTACGAGCAGTACTTC.

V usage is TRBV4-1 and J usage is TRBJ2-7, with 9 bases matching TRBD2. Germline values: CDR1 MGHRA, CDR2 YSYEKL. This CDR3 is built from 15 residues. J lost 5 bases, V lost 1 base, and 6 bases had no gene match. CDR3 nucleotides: TGCGCCAGCAGCCAAGCCGGGACTAGCATCCACGAGCAGTACTTC. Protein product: CASSQAGTSIHEQYF.

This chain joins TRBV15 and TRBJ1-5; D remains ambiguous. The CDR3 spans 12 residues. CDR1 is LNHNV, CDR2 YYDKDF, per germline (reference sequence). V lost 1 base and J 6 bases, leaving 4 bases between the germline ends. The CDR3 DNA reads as TGTGCCACCAGCAGAGTCGGTCAGCCCCAGCATTTT. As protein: CATSRVGQPQHF.

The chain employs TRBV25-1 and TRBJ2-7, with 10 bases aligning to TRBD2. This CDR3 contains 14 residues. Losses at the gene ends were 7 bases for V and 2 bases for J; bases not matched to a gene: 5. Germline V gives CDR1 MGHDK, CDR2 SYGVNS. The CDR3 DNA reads TGTGCCAGCAAGGGACTAGCGTTCCCCTACGAGCAGTACTTC. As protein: CASKGLAFPYEQYF.